Here is one TCR beta chain with its context. This clonotype was observed a few times. Its cognate antigen has yet to be identified. Base qualities are missing; no much larger clone stands one base away. Library method: 5' RACE. Sequencing was carried out with a NextSeq 500. To correct for sequencing error and PCR bias, the TCR library protocol tagged individual cDNA molecules with unique molecular identifiers. Both TCR alpha and beta chains were sequenced, and tight co-correlation was observed between alpha and beta sequence abundances in each sample. Concerning the study's data processing: V gene, J gene and CDR3 annotation of TCR sequences was performed with Decombinator V4. Expanded TCRs were defined as changing significantly between any two time points under a Poisson model with p below 0.0001. TCR abundances were normalised to the total number of TCRs sequenced per sample and were expressed as counts per million. MAIT TCRs were defined by TRAV1-2 paired with TRAJ12, TRAJ20 or TRAJ33, and iNKT TCRs by TRAV10 paired with TRAJ18. A search of VDJdb, accessed on 1 November 2021, was run for TCRs annotated to CMV, EBV and SARS-CoV-2, with TCRs annotated for multiple antigens excluded. TCRdb ran its own pipeline on the public reads, namely fastp trimming at Q25 and MiXCR clone calling, and kept in-frame beta chains. One record per CDR3 amino acid sequence lists the most common genes and DNA. The V and J calls here are based on TCRdb, not the publication. In all, the sample holds tens of thousands of distinct CDR3 sequences, and 8.5% to 12% of those were seen once. Under 6% of the sample is taken by the ten largest.

The sample belongs to a study of early T cells in non-severe SARS-CoV-2 infection (dated by TCRdb to the early 2020s). In terms of the full investigation: Because TCR sequencing was done on bulk RNA from unsorted whole blood, the alpha and beta chains could not be paired. Here is what the overall study found, with its caveats: Matching against VDJdb was skewed toward anti-spike CD8 responses, likely underestimated virus-specific expansions, and missed private and CD4 specificities.

The study was a case-control design nested within a healthcare worker cohort in London, UK, with weekly nasopharyngeal swab PCR tests and blood sampling. Between 23 and 31 March 2020, the week of the UK lockdown, healthcare workers were enrolled and then followed up weekly for as long as 16 weeks. After removal of 5 bases from V and 0 bases from J, the junction retains 1 base not matched to a gene. Reading the germline V gene gives CDR1 KGHDR and CDR2 SFDVKD. From cysteine to phenylalanine, the CDR3 is 14 amino acids long. The only DNA kept is the CDR3, 42 bases in frame from the first base. The TCR sequence derives from an adult who was a healthcare worker with PCR-confirmed SARS-CoV-2 infection or an uninfected control (not recorded which). Sample: whole blood. The chain joins TRBV24-1 to TRBJ1-2, and 8 junctional nucleotides match TRBD1. The sequenced DNA is TGTGCCACCAGTGCGACAGGGGCTAACTATGGCTACACCTTC. Translated, it reads CATSATGANYGYTF.